This TCR beta chain was documented in a study of CD8 T cells in ankylosing spondylitis. General study results and limits: About 8 highly homologous variants made up a TCR beta motif that seemed to typify ankylosing spondylitis blood.

With molecular barcodes, quantitative 5'-RACE was used to make the TCR beta libraries. TCRdb reprocessed the 5' RACE reads with MiXCR, giving one entry per CDR3 protein. The table has about 240,000 distinct CDR3 sequences, about 10% seen once. The V and J ends lost 0 bases and 4 bases respectively, with 10 bases between them. The germline gives CDR1 SGHRS, CDR2 YFSETQ. CDR3 length: 14 amino acids. A note on this clonotype: Its antigen is unknown. A much larger clone differs by one base, so this may be a read error.

The clonotype was recovered from a male donor with ankylosing spondylitis or in good health (not recorded which). Specimen: blood, either unsorted or a sorted T cell fraction (not recorded which). The rearrangement uses TRBV5-1 and TRBJ1-1; D is ambiguous. Here the CDR3 reads CASSLGAVSTEAFF. The CDR3 coding sequence is TGCGCCAGCAGCTTGGGGGCAGTGAGCACTGAAGCTTTCTTT.